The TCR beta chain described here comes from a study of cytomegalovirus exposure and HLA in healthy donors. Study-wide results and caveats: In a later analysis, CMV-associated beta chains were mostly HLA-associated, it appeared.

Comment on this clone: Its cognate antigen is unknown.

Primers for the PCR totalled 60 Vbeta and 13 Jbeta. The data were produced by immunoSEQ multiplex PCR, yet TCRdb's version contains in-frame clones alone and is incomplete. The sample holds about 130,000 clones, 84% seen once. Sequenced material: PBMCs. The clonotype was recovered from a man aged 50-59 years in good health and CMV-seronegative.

CDR3 sequence (DNA): TGTGCCAGCAGCCCCAGGGACAGGGGTGGGTATGAGCAGTTCTTC. Residues: CASSPRDRGGYEQFF. The chain uses TRBV7-6 and TRBJ2-1; 10 nucleotides align to TRBD1. Per germline, CDR1 SGHVS and CDR2 FNYEAQ. V lost 5 bases, J lost 8 bases, and 9 bases stayed unmatched. This CDR3 comprises 15 residues.